A selection of T cell receptor beta chains follows, all from one sample in a study of T cell changes during pregnancy in multiple sclerosis. Some clones are missing from TCRdb's copy, which holds only in-frame ones; the method was immunoSEQ multiplex PCR. The table records approximately 21,000 clones, around 85% of them present only once. Sequences were derived from CD8+ T cells from peripheral blood mononuclear cells, sampled in the first trimester of pregnancy. Receptors originate from a female donor in good health, enrolled as a control in a pregnancy study. CDR3s include the opening cysteine and the closing phenylalanine or tryptophan. Each record gives: J gene, V gene, D gene, clone size, CDR3 DNA, CDR3 protein. D genes are given only for firm matches. Clone sizes are given selectively: once, few, many, or a class where the clone is expanded.

J: TRBJ2-1; V: TRBV21-1; D: .; size: .; DNA: TGTGCCAGCAGCAAAGGGGGACAGGGCCTAGGGGGGAATGAGCAGTTCTTC; CDR3: CASSKGGQGLGGNEQFF
J: TRBJ2-3; V: TRBV25-1; D: TRBD2; size: .; DNA: TGTGCCAGCAGTGAAAGGTGGGGACTAGCGGATAGCACAGATACGCAGTATTTT; CDR3: CASSERWGLADSTDTQYF
J: TRBJ2-7; V: TRBV9; D: .; size: .; DNA: TGTGCCAGCAGCGTAGCTATGGGTACAGGGTACTACGAGCAGTACTTC; CDR3: CASSVAMGTGYYEQYF
J: TRBJ2-7; V: TRBV27; D: .; size: .; DNA: TGTGCCAGCAGTACATGGCCACCCCACTACGAGCAGTACTTC; CDR3: CASSTWPPHYEQYF
J: TRBJ2-7; V: TRBV4-2; D: .; size: medium-sized; DNA: TGTGCCAGCAGCAAAGGACAGACCTACGAGCAGTACTTC; CDR3: CASSKGQTYEQYF
J: TRBJ1-1; V: TRBV30; D: .; size: .; DNA: TGTGCCTGGAGTGTACTCCGATCCCCACGTGGTGAAGCTTTCTTT; CDR3: CAWSVLRSPRGEAFF
J: TRBJ2-1; V: TRBV4-3; D: .; size: .; DNA: TGCGCCAGCAGCCAGCTAGCCAGCCCCTACAATGAGCAGTTCTTC; CDR3: CASSQLASPYNEQFF
J: TRBJ2-7; V: TRBV11-3; D: TRBD1; size: .; DNA: TGTGCCAGCAGCTTAGATCTCAAGGACAGGGGCGATTCCTACGAGCAGTACTTC; CDR3: CASSLDLKDRGDSYEQYF
J: TRBJ2-5; V: TRBV6-1; D: TRBD1; size: .; DNA: TGTGCCAGCAGTGAGGGGACAGGGGTCCAAGAGACCCAGTACTTC; CDR3: CASSEGTGVQETQYF
J: TRBJ2-1; V: TRBV5-4; D: TRBD2; size: .; DNA: TGTGCCAGCAGCCCGGTACGGGGGGGAGAGCAGTTCTTC; CDR3: CASSPVRGGEQFF
J: TRBJ1-1; V: TRBV5-5; D: TRBD1; size: .; DNA: TGTGCCAGCAGCTTGGATAGGGGGCAGGGGCCGAACACTGAAGCTTTCTTT; CDR3: CASSLDRGQGPNTEAFF
J: TRBJ2-2; V: TRBV27; D: TRBD2; size: .; DNA: TGTGCCAGCAGGAATAGCGGGGGGTCCGGGGAGCTGTTTTTT; CDR3: CASRNSGGSGELFF
J: TRBJ2-7; V: TRBV5-1; D: .; size: .; DNA: TGCGCCAGCAGCTTGGTCGCGACAGGAGCCTACGAGCAGTACTTC; CDR3: CASSLVATGAYEQYF
J: TRBJ2-6; V: TRBV6-4; D: TRBD2; size: .; DNA: TGTGCCAGCAGTGAAAGCGGGGGGGCTGGGGCCAACGTCCTGACTTTC; CDR3: CASSESGGAGANVLTF
J: TRBJ2-7; V: TRBV10-3; D: TRBD1; size: .; DNA: TGTGCCATCAGTGATCGTTCGGGACAGGGCTCCTACGAGCAGTACTTC; CDR3: CAISDRSGQGSYEQYF
J: TRBJ2-2; V: TRBV6-4; D: .; size: .; DNA: TGTGCCAGCAGTGAACTAGCAGAAACCGGGGAGCTGTTTTTT; CDR3: CASSELAETGELFF
J: TRBJ1-1; V: TRBV4-1; D: .; size: large; DNA: TGCGCCAGCAGCGCCCGGGGAGGGGGGAACACTGAAGCTTTCTTT; CDR3: CASSARGGGNTEAFF
J: TRBJ2-2; V: TRBV30; D: TRBD2; size: .; DNA: TGTGCCTGGAGTTCCAGCGGGAGTGACACCGGGGAGCTGTTTTTT; CDR3: CAWSSSGSDTGELFF